The sequence of this TCR beta chain was determined in a study of OX40 agonist ivuxolimab in advanced cancers. Study context: Dose-escalation patients had hepatocellular carcinoma, melanoma, renal cell or head and neck cancer. Three patients got partial responses; one had hepatocellular carcinoma and two had cutaneous melanoma. Study-level points and caveats: Compared with CD4+, CD8+ T cells on average had more expanded clones.

Comments on this clone: The antigen is not known.

The CDR3 is 20 amino acids. Trimming at V came to 4 bases and at J to 3 bases, leaving 19 bases not matched to a gene. Germline V gene data show CDR1 as LGHNA and CDR2 as YNFKEQ. Sequenced by immunoSEQ multiplex PCR; TCRdb stores in-frame clones only, minus some. Of about 83,000 clones in the sample, approximately 84% are singletons; the top ten hold roughly 6.6%. The source material was CD4+ or CD8+ T cells sorted from blood, sampled in a trial of the OX40 agonist ivuxolimab. This receptor was obtained from an adult with an advanced solid tumor such as melanoma, head and neck, liver or kidney cancer. The chain combines TRBV4-2 with TRBJ1-3, with 9 bases that match TRBD1. The CDR3 DNA reads as TGTGCCAGCAGCCCGCGAGGACAGGGGCAAGGGGTAACCTATGGAAACACCATATATTTT. As protein: CASSPRGQGQGVTYGNTIYF.